The clone carrying this T cell receptor beta chain was seen once. The data stem from a study of blood T cell repertoires in COVID-19. Original analysis: Estimation of nucleated cell counts was performed using reference gene primer amplification. Generated by immunoSEQ multiplex PCR, the TCRdb table keeps only in-frame clones and is missing some. The V and J calls and the clone size are those of that table, but D and trimming were determined from the DNA. The sample consists of some 250,000 clones, under 90% of them appearing once. The CDR3 loop spans 17 amino acids. CDR1 SEHNR and CDR2 FQNEAQ come from the germline V gene (reference sequence). J gave up 2 bases and V 4 bases, and 4 bases lay outside the gene matches.

The specimen was peripheral blood. This clonotype originated in a man in his sixties with acute or convalescent COVID-19. The V and J genes are TRBV7-9 and TRBJ2-6; 11 bases match TRBD2. The CDR3 DNA reads as TGTGCCAGCAGCTCCCTGACTAGCGGGGCTGGGGCCAACGTCCTGACTTTC. Protein: CASSSLTSGAGANVLTF.